The clone carrying this TCR beta chain was counted only a few times. The CDR3 has 12 residues. V shed 5 bases and J 0 bases; nucleotides not matched to a gene: 1. CDR1 and CDR2 (germline): GTSNPN, SVGIG (reference sequence). These data are taken from a study of identical twins. Healthy Caucasians provided all donations. Unique molecular identifiers were present on the cDNA, and a universal primer site came from template switching. TCRdb analysed the 5' RACE reads with MiXCR anew, one entry per CDR3 protein. The sample includes roughly 290,000 distinct CDR3 sequences, around 9.7% of them seen just once. The same data also contributed to another study, on yellow fever vaccine responses in identical twins.

This clonotype was sampled from a woman aged 18-29 years in good health. The sequenced sample consisted of CD8+ T cells sorted from blood. The genes are TRBV30 and TRBJ2-7; 7 positions agree with TRBD1. CDR3 sequence reads: CAWGTASYEQYF. The CDR3, as DNA: TGTGCCTGGGGGACAGCCTCCTACGAGCAGTACTTC.